This TCR beta chain was found in a study of T cell changes during pregnancy in multiple sclerosis. Some clones are missing from TCRdb's copy, which holds only in-frame ones; the method was immunoSEQ multiplex PCR. The data show around 50,000 clones, about 90% seen once. This CDR3 is 14 amino acids long. This material consisted of CD4+ T cells from peripheral blood mononuclear cells, taken after pregnancy. The receptor was derived from a female donor in good health, enrolled as a control in a pregnancy study. The rearrangement uses TRBV1 and TRBJ1-2. TRBV1 is given as a pseudogene. CDR3 sequence reads: CTSSPRGANYGYTF. CDR3 DNA: TGCACCAGCAGTCCCCGGGGGGCTAACTATGGCTACACCTTC.